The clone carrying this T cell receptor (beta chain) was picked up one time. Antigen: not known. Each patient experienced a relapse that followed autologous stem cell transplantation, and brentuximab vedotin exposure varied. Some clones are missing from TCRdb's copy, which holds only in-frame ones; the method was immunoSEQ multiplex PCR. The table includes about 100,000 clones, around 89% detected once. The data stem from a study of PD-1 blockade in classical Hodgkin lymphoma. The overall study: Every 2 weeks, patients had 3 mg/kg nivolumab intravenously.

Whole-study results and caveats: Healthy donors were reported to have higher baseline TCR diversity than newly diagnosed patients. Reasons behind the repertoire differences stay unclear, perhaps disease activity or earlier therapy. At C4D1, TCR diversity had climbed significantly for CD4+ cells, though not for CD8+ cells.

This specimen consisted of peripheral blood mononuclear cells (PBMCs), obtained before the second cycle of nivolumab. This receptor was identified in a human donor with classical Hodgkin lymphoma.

The CDR3 DNA follows: TGTGCCAGCAGGCAGATGGTATCGGGGTCGACTGAAGCTTTCTTT. Protein sequence: CASRQMVSGSTEAFF. The chain uses TRBV6-5 and TRBJ1-1; D gene ambiguous. This CDR3 is built from 15 residues. V shed 6 bases and J shed 5 bases, with 19 bases lying between them. Germline CDR1 reads MNHEY; CDR2 reads SVGAGI.